These 5 T cell receptor beta chains came from one sample sequenced in a study of PD-L1 blockade in urothelial cancer. Method: immunoSEQ multiplex PCR; TCRdb's copy keeps in-frame clones and lacks some. The sample has tens of thousands of clones, over 75% seen once; the top ten hold under 5%. Sequenced here: PBMCs, sampled around atezolizumab (anti-PD-L1) treatment. The receptors originated from a man aged 65 to 79 with urothelial cancer.

This chain uses TRBV25-1 with TRBJ2-1; the match to TRBD2 covers 9 bases. Trimming removed 11 bases from V and 8 bases from J; junction bases left unmatched: 13. CDR3 length: 14 amino acids. Germline V gene data show CDR1 as MGHDK and CDR2 as SYGVNS. In DNA form, the CDR3 reads TGTGCCGTTACGCGGGCGGGAGGGAGCTATGAGCAGTTCTTC. Its protein product is CAVTRAGGSYEQFF. The full variable domain, in which reference TRBV25-1 and TRBJ2-1 provide the parts outside the CDR3, is EADIYQTPRYLVIGTGKKITLECSQTMGHDKMYWYQQDPGMELHLIHYSYGVNSTEKGDLSSESTVSRIRTEHFPLTLESARPSHTSQYLCAVTRAGGSYEQFFGPGTRLTVL.

V is TRBV2 and J is TRBJ2-1, with no clear D. The germline V gene encodes CDR1 SNHLY and CDR2 FYNNEI. Trimming pared 5 bases from V and 9 bases from J, leaving 8 bases between. This CDR3 has 11 residues. CDR3 DNA sequence: TGTGCCAGCAGTTTCCTACTTGAGCAGTTCTTC. The encoded protein is CASSFLLEQFF.

In its sample, this clone was seen once. The chain combines TRBV7-5 with TRBJ2-3; TRBD1 is taken as the D call from the table, unchecked against the DNA. TRBV7-5 is flagged as a pseudogene. This CDR3 has 19 residues. As DNA, the CDR3 is TGTGCCAGAAGCTTGACCCCCGGGACACCCCCGGAGGGCACAGATACGCAGTATTTT. It specifies CARSLTPGTPPEGTDTQYF.

This clone was counted only a few times. V and J are TRBV7-9 and TRBJ2-1, with no clear D. V lost 10 bases, J lost 0 bases, and 19 bases lay in between. Germline CDR1 and CDR2: SEHNR and FQNEAQ (reference sequence). The CDR3 contains 16 residues. The CDR3 DNA reads as TGTGCCACCGTGTCCGCAAGTGGCATCTCCTACAATGAGCAGTTCTTC. Translated: CATVSASGISYNEQFF.

This rearrangement joins TRBV28 to TRBJ1-1; 9 bases match TRBD1. The germline V gene has CDR1 MDHEN and CDR2 SYDVKM. The CDR3 loop spans 13 amino acids. After removal of 6 bases from V and 11 bases from J, the junction contained 10 bases not matched to a gene. The CDR3 DNA is TGTGCCAGCAGACAGGGACAGGGTCTTACGGCTTTCTTT. This gives the protein CASRQGQGLTAFF.